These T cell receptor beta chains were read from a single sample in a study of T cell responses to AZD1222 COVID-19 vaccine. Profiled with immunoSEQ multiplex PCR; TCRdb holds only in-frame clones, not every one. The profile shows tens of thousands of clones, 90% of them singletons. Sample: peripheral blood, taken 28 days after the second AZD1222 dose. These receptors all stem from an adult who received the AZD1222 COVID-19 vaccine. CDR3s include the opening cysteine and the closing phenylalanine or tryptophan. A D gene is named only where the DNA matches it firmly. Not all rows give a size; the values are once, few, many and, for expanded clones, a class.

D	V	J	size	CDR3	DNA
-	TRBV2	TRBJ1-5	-	CASSALRNSNQPQHF	TGTGCCAGCAGTGCTCTTCGGAATAGCAATCAGCCCCAGCATTTT
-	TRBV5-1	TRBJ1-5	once	CASSLGGSNQPQHF	TGCGCCAGCAGCTTGGGGGGGAGCAATCAGCCCCAGCATTTT
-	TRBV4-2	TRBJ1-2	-	CASSQDRRNYGYTF	TGTGCCAGCAGCCAAGATCGCAGAAACTATGGCTACACCTTC
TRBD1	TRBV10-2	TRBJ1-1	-	CASSESDRRNTEAFF	TGCGCCAGCAGTGAGTCGGACAGGCGGAACACTGAAGCTTTCTTT
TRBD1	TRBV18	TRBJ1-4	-	CASSQDRGRQEKLFF	TGTGCCAGCTCTCAGGACAGGGGGCGACAGGAAAAACTGTTTTTT
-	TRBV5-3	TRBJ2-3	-	CARSFGSESCRRTDTQYF	TGTGCCAGAAGCTTTGGGTCGGAATCTTGCCGACGGACAGATACGCAGTATTTT
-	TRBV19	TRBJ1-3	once	CASRGRGGNTIYF	TGTGCCAGTAGGGGGCGGGGAGGAAACACCATATATTTT
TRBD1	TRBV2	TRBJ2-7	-	CASRAGQAEGEQYF	TGTGCCAGCAGGGCCGGACAGGCGGAAGGCGAGCAGTACTTC
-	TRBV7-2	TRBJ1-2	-	CASNLSNDPRGGYTF	TGTGCCAGCAACCTCTCCAACGACCCTCGGGGTGGCTACACCTTC
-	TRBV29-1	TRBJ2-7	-	CSVVRTDSSYEQYF	TGCAGCGTCGTACGAACAGACAGCTCCTACGAGCAGTACTTC
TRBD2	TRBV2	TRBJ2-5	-	CASNQRGRETQYF	TGTGCCAGCAACCAGCGGGGGAGGGAGACCCAGTACTTC
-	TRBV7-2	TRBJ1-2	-	CASSPRINYGYTF	TGTGCCAGCAGTCCCAGGATTAACTATGGCTACACCTTC
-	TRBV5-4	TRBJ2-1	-	CASRNSWRDEQFF	TGTGCCAGCAGGAATAGCTGGCGGGATGAGCAGTTCTTC
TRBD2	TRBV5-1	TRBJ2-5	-	CASSPGTSGGRQETQYF	TGCGCCAGCTCACCCGGGACTAGCGGGGGACGACAAGAGACCCAGTACTTC
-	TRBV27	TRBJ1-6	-	CASRSGDGYSSYNSPLHF	TGTGCCAGTCGGTCGGGGGACGGCTATAGCTCCTATAATTCACCCCTCCACTTT
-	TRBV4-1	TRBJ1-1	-	CASSQDWGNTEAFF	TGCGCCAGCAGCCAAGATTGGGGGAACACTGAAGCTTTCTTT
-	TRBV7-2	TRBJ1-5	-	CASSLRGNQPQHF	TGTGCCAGCAGCTTAAGGGGGAATCAGCCCCAGCATTTT
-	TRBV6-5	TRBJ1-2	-	CASSYSGQFYGYTF	TGTGCCAGCAGTTACTCTGGACAGTTCTATGGCTACACCTTC
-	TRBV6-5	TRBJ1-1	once	CASSRLGRMNTEAFF	TGTGCCAGCAGCCGCTTGGGCCGGATGAACACTGAAGCTTTCTTT
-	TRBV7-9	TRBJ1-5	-	CASSFGTSNQPQHF	TGTGCCAGCAGCTTTGGCACCAGCAATCAGCCCCAGCATTTT
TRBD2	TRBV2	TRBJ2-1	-	CASSPGLAGGSTQFF	TGTGCCAGCAGTCCGGGACTAGCGGGGGGGTCGACGCAGTTCTTC
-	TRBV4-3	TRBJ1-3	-	CASSQDPDSPVIF	TGCGCCAGCAGCCAAGACCCGGACTCACCGGTGATATTT
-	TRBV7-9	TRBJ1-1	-	CASSPQTGLMNTEAFF	TGTGCCAGCAGCCCCCAGACAGGACTCATGAACACTGAAGCTTTCTTT
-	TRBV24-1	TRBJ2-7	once	CATSDATSYEQYF	TGTGCCACCAGTGATGCGACAAGCTACGAGCAGTACTTC
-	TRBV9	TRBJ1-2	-	CASSVTFLNYGYTF	TGTGCCAGCAGCGTAACGTTCCTAAACTATGGCTACACCTTC
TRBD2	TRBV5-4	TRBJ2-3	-	CASSLRGGPPDTQYF	TGTGCCAGCAGCTTGCGGGGGGGCCCCCCGGATACGCAGTATTTT
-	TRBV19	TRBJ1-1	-	CASSIVRGYTEAFF	TGTGCCAGTAGTATAGTGCGGGGTTACACTGAAGCTTTCTTT
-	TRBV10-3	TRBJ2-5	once	CAISGSRAETQYF	TGTGCCATCAGTGGCTCTAGGGCGGAGACCCAGTACTTC
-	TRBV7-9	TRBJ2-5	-	CASSLRRGAQETQYF	TGTGCCAGCAGCTTACGTCGGGGGGCCCAAGAGACCCAGTACTTC
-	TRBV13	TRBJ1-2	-	CASSLSVGVQGYTF	TGTGCCAGCAGCTTATCTGTGGGGGTACAAGGCTACACCTTC
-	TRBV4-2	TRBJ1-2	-	CASSQDHAGSGGYTF	TGTGCCAGCAGCCAAGATCATGCGGGGTCCGGGGGCTACACCTTC
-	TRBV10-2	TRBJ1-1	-	CASIGGMNTEAFF	TGCGCCAGCATTGGGGGGATGAACACTGAAGCTTTCTTT
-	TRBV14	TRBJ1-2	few	CASSPIALGSHYGYTF	TGTGCCAGCAGCCCTATAGCGTTGGGGTCCCACTATGGCTACACCTTC
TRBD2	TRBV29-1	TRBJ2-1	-	CSVLPLLAGNNNEQFF	TGCAGCGTTTTGCCTCTACTAGCGGGGAACAACAATGAGCAGTTCTTC
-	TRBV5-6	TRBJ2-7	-	CASSLVQGHEQYF	TGTGCCAGCAGCTTGGTACAGGGACACGAGCAGTACTTC
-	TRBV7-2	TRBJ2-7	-	CASSLVHETYEQYF	TGTGCCAGCAGCTTAGTCCACGAAACCTACGAGCAGTACTTC
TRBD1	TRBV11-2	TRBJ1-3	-	CASSYSTGGLENTIYF	TGTGCCAGCAGCTACTCGACAGGGGGCCTGGAAAACACCATATATTTT
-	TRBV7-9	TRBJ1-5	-	CASSLGDTRNQPQHF	TGTGCCAGCAGCTTAGGCGACACTCGCAATCAGCCCCAGCATTTT
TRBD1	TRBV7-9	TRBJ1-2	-	CASSSTTGAVNYGYTF	TGTGCCAGCAGTTCGACGACAGGGGCCGTCAACTATGGCTACACCTTC
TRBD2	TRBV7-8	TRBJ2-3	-	CASSLSSGGLFSTDTQYF	TGTGCCAGCAGCTTGTCCAGCGGGGGGTTGTTTAGCACAGATACGCAGTATTTT
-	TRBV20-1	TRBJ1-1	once	CSARRDTEAFF	TGCAGTGCTAGACGGGACACTGAAGCTTTCTTT
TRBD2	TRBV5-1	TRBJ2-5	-	CASSTGGAQETQYF	TGCGCCAGCAGCACCGGGGGGGCTCAAGAGACCCAGTACTTC
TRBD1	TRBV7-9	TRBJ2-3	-	CASSTGQGAGDTQYF	TGTGCCAGCAGCACGGGACAGGGGGCGGGAGATACGCAGTATTTT
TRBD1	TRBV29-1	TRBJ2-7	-	CSVLGQGLYEQYF	TGCAGCGTTTTGGGACAGGGGCTCTACGAGCAGTACTTC
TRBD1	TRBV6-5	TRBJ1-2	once	CASSLTGVKGYTF	TGTGCCAGCAGTCTAACAGGGGTGAAGGGCTACACCTTC
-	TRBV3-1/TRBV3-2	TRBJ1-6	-	CASSLGSPTGSPLHF	TGTGCCAGCAGCCTAGGATCCCCTACGGGTTCACCCCTCCACTTT
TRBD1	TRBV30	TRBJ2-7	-	CAWSPTGAKQYF	TGTGCCTGGAGTCCGACAGGGGCCAAGCAGTACTTC
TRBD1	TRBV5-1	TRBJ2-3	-	CASRRDSGSRDTQYF	TGCGCCAGCCGCCGGGACAGCGGATCCAGGGATACGCAGTATTTT
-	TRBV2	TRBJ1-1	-	CASRLYRDGNTEAFF	TGTGCCAGCAGGCTTTACAGGGATGGGAACACTGAAGCTTTCTTT